This entry lists 6 T cell receptor beta chains sequenced from one sample in a study of blood T cell repertoires in COVID-19. Profiled with immunoSEQ multiplex PCR; TCRdb holds only in-frame clones, not every one. The repertoire holds tens of thousands of clones, with around 84% as singletons. The source material was peripheral blood. The source is an elderly man with active COVID-19.

This clone was picked up one time. V gene TRBV6-5 combines with J gene TRBJ2-3; 8 bases fit TRBD1. Germline-derived CDR1 and CDR2 are MNHEY and SVGAGI. V dropped 10 bases and J dropped 2; count of bases not matched to a gene: 8. The CDR3 is 14 amino acids. The CDR3 loop is CATATGGVTDTQYF. Written as DNA, the CDR3 is TGTGCCACCGCAACAGGGGGAGTCACAGATACGCAGTATTTT.

This rearrangement joins TRBV6-1 to TRBJ1-1, with D tentatively TRBD1 (5 bases). With 1 base removed from V and 4 bases from J, the gap between germline ends came to 13 bases. Germline-derived CDR1 and CDR2 are MNHNS and SASEGT. The CDR3 sequence is 15 residues long. The CDR3 DNA reads TGTGCCAGCAGTGAAGGTAGGGGCCCCACCACTGAAGCTTTCTTT. Protein: CASSEGRGPTTEAFF.

The chain carries TRBV2 and TRBJ2-1; maybe TRBD1 (5 bases). CDR1 and CDR2 (germline): SNHLY, FYNNEI. V was pared by 3 bases and J by 5 bases, with 8 bases between. This CDR3 comprises 13 residues. The CDR3 loop reads CASSEGQNNEQFF. CDR3 nucleotide sequence: TGTGCCAGCAGTGAGGGGCAGAACAATGAGCAGTTCTTC.

The V call is TRBV30, the J call TRBJ2-2; D gene uncertain. The CDR3 runs to 13 residues. The germline gives CDR1 GTSNPN, CDR2 SVGIG (reference sequence). Trimming cost V 0 bases and J 5 bases, with 7 bases left between them. The CDR3 sequence is CAWSVDGTGELFF. Here the CDR3 DNA reads TGTGCCTGGAGTGTTGACGGGACCGGGGAGCTGTTTTTT.

V usage is TRBV28 and J usage is TRBJ1-6; D perhaps matches TRBD1 (6 bases). The CDR3 extends over 14 amino acids. Deletions cut 3 bases from V and 3 bases from J, with 6 bases between. Germline assignment: CDR1 MDHEN and CDR2 SYDVKM. Here the CDR3 reads CASSLDSYNSPLHF. The CDR3 DNA follows: TGTGCCAGCAGTTTGGACAGCTATAATTCACCCCTCCACTTT.

The chain is built from TRBV11-2 and TRBJ2-5; TRBD2 matches 10 bases. In germline, CDR1 is SGHAT, CDR2 FQNNGV. With 5 bases clipped from V and 2 bases from J, the junction kept 11 bases outside the gene matches. The CDR3 consists of 17 residues. The chain's CDR3 is CASSPTSGAVLQETQYF. As DNA, the CDR3 is TGTGCCAGCAGCCCCACTAGCGGGGCGGTACTACAAGAGACCCAGTACTTC. The full variable domain, completed using reference TRBV11-2 and TRBJ2-5, is EAGVAQSPRYKIIEKRQSVAFWCNPISGHATLYWYQQILGQGPKLLIQFQNNGVVDDSQLPKDRFSAERLKGVDSTLKIQPAKLEDSAVYLCASSPTSGAVLQETQYFGPGTRLLVL.